The rows below give T cell receptor beta chains drawn from one sample of a study of technical replicates of blood from several donors. TCRdb's copy holds only in-frame clones and misses some; the assay was immunoSEQ multiplex PCR. The data hold over 60,000 clones, with 93% observed a single time. The material sequenced was T cells isolated from PBMCs. Receptors originate from a human donor in good health. Both conserved end residues are part of each CDR3. Fields, in order: V gene, D gene, clone size, J gene, CDR3 protein, CDR3 DNA. D genes are given only for firm matches. For some rows the clone size is stated as once, few or many, or as a class when expanded; others skip it.

TRBV6-1	NA	NA	TRBJ2-2	CASSEMRAGELFF	TGTGCCAGCAGTGAAATGCGTGCCGGGGAGCTGTTTTTT
TRBV30	TRBD2	NA	TRBJ2-1	CAWSVPTSGGSNEQFF	TGTGCCTGGAGTGTACCCACTAGCGGGGGGTCAAATGAGCAGTTCTTC
TRBV6-1	NA	NA	TRBJ2-2	CASSEDRNTGELFF	TGTGCCAGCAGTGAAGACAGGAACACCGGGGAGCTGTTTTTT
TRBV6-6	NA	NA	TRBJ2-3	CASSYSGPDTQYF	TGTGCCAGCAGTTACTCGGGGCCGGATACGCAGTATTTT
TRBV18	NA	NA	TRBJ2-5	CASPPSVNQGETQYF	TGTGCCAGCCCACCCTCCGTGAATCAGGGGGAGACCCAGTACTTC
TRBV4-2	NA	NA	TRBJ2-3	CASSQEVGGGTDTQYF	TGTGCCAGCAGCCAAGAGGTGGGAGGAGGCACAGATACGCAGTATTTT
TRBV5-4	NA	few	TRBJ1-1	CASSFQGDTEAFF	TGTGCCAGCAGCTTTCAAGGAGACACTGAAGCTTTCTTT
TRBV27	NA	NA	TRBJ1-2	CASSLSTGKLDGYTF	TGTGCCAGCAGTTTATCCACAGGGAAGCTCGATGGCTACACCTTC
TRBV29-1	NA	NA	TRBJ1-1	CSVDSDRPTEAFF	TGCAGCGTTGATTCTGACAGGCCCACTGAAGCTTTCTTT
TRBV2	NA	NA	TRBJ2-7	CASSETQPRGEQYF	TGTGCCAGCAGTGAAACACAGCCCCGGGGCGAGCAGTACTTC
TRBV6-6	NA	NA	TRBJ1-6	CASSDSRLRSPLHF	TGTGCCAGCTCCGACAGCCGATTGAGATCACCCCTCCACTTT
TRBV10-3	TRBD2	NA	TRBJ2-5	CAISAWGGERLRPETQYF	TGTGCCATCAGTGCATGGGGGGGAGAGCGCCTCCGTCCAGAGACCCAGTACTTC
TRBV7-3	TRBD1	NA	TRBJ2-2	CASRSTGTGELFF	TGTGCCAGCAGGTCGACAGGGACCGGGGAGCTGTTTTTT
TRBV5-1	TRBD1	NA	TRBJ2-1	CASSSKGTEYNEQFF	TGCGCCAGCAGCTCAAAAGGGACAGAGTACAATGAGCAGTTCTTC
TRBV4-1	NA	NA	TRBJ1-3	CASSQDWGAVSGNTIYF	TGCGCCAGCAGCCAAGATTGGGGAGCGGTGTCTGGAAACACCATATATTTT
TRBV5-1	TRBD2	NA	TRBJ2-1	CASSWGGVTSGGSSYNEQFF	TGCGCCAGCAGCTGGGGCGGGGTGACTAGCGGGGGAAGCTCCTACAATGAGCAGTTCTTC
TRBV18	NA	NA	TRBJ2-5	CASSPHGGAETQYF	TGTGCCAGCTCGCCACATGGGGGGGCGGAGACCCAGTACTTC
TRBV27	NA	once	TRBJ2-7	CASSLSGFGTYEQYF	TGTGCCAGCAGTTTATCGGGATTCGGGACCTACGAGCAGTACTTC
TRBV18	NA	once	TRBJ2-6	CASSLYPLSSSGANVLTF	TGTGCCAGCTCACTTTACCCTCTCTCCAGCTCTGGGGCCAACGTCCTGACTTTC
TRBV10-3	NA	once	TRBJ2-3	CAISDFKRASTDTQYF	TGTGCCATCAGTGATTTTAAGCGGGCTAGCACAGATACGCAGTATTTT
TRBV18	NA	NA	TRBJ2-7	CASSPPIREYEQYF	TGTGCCAGCTCACCACCGATCCGGGAATACGAGCAGTACTTC
TRBV6-5	NA	NA	TRBJ2-2	CASKSDITGELFF	TGTGCCAGCAAATCGGACATCACCGGGGAGCTGTTTTTT
TRBV6-5	TRBD1	NA	TRBJ2-3	CASLPTGGGDTQYF	TGTGCCAGCCTCCCGACAGGGGGTGGGGATACGCAGTATTTT
TRBV10-2	NA	NA	TRBJ1-1	CASRQVYKAFF	TGCGCCAGCAGACAGGTTTATAAAGCTTTCTTT
TRBV25-1	NA	NA	TRBJ1-1	CASSEKGAWDTEAFF	TGTGCCAGCAGTGAGAAAGGGGCCTGGGACACTGAAGCTTTCTTT
TRBV5-1	NA	NA	TRBJ1-1	CASSFRLNTEAFF	TGCGCCAGCAGCTTTCGCCTAAACACTGAAGCTTTCTTT
TRBV28	TRBD2	NA	TRBJ2-7	CASTAAGGSSYEQYF	TGTGCCAGCACCGCGGCGGGCGGGAGCTCCTACGAGCAGTACTTC
TRBV5-4	TRBD2	NA	TRBJ2-7	CASSSSGLKVEQYF	TGTGCCAGCAGCTCATCGGGACTAAAGGTCGAGCAGTACTTC
TRBV19	NA	NA	TRBJ2-3	CASSIYLADTQYF	TGTGCCAGTAGTATATATCTAGCAGATACGCAGTATTTT
TRBV10-1	TRBD1	NA	TRBJ2-2	CASKGQATGELFF	TGCGCCAGCAAGGGACAGGCCACCGGGGAGCTGTTTTTT
TRBV18	NA	NA	TRBJ1-1	CASSPPGNTEAFF	TGTGCCAGCTCACCACCCGGGAACACTGAAGCTTTCTTT
TRBV5-6	NA	NA	TRBJ2-5	CASSLDGSGETQYF	TGTGCCAGCAGCTTGGACGGTTCGGGGGAGACCCAGTACTTC
TRBV4-1	NA	NA	TRBJ2-4	CASSPLFGKNIQYF	TGCGCCAGCAGCCCTCTATTCGGGAAAAACATTCAGTACTTC
TRBV5-6	TRBD1	NA	TRBJ1-1	CASTNTWPGTAANTEAFF	TGTGCCAGCACCAATACTTGGCCGGGGACAGCGGCGAACACTGAAGCTTTCTTT
TRBV7-6	NA	NA	TRBJ1-6	CASSPQGQYNSPLHF	TGTGCCAGCAGCCCCCAAGGACAGTATAATTCACCCCTCCACTTT
TRBV27	NA	NA	TRBJ2-5	CASSLPGETQYF	TGTGCCAGCAGTTTGCCAGGGGAGACCCAGTACTTC
TRBV5-1	NA	NA	TRBJ2-2	CASSLQGPGELFF	TGCGCCAGCAGCTTACAGGGCCCCGGGGAGCTGTTTTTT
TRBV28	NA	NA	TRBJ1-2	CASSEGGLGYTF	TGTGCCAGCAGTGAGGGTGGTTTAGGCTACACCTTC
TRBV28	NA	NA	TRBJ1-1	CASSSGLGNTEAFF	TGTGCCAGCAGTTCGGGGTTGGGGAACACTGAAGCTTTCTTT
TRBV19	NA	NA	TRBJ1-4	CASSHYNGQGLFF	TGTGCCAGTAGCCATTATAACGGGCAGGGGCTGTTTTTT
TRBV5-1	NA	NA	TRBJ2-7	CASSFSLSYEQYF	TGCGCCAGCAGCTTTTCCCTCTCCTACGAGCAGTACTTC
TRBV4-1	NA	NA	TRBJ2-7	CASSQGILQTQSPNEQYF	TGCGCCAGCAGCCAAGGCATTTTGCAGACACAGAGTCCCAACGAGCAGTACTTC